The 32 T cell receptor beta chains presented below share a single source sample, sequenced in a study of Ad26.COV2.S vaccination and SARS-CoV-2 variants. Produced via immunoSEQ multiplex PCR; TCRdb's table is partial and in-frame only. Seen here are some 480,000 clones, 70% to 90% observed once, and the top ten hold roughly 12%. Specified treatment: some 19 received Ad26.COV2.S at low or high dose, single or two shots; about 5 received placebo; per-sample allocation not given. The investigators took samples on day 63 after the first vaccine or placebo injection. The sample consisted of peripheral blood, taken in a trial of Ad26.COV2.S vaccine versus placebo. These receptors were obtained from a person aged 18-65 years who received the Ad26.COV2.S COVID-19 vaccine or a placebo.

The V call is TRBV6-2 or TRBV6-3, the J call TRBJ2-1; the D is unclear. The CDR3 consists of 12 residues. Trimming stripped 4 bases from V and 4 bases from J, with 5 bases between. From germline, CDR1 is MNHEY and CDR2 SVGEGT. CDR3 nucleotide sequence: TGTGCCAGCAGTTTTACATACAATGAGCAGTTCTTC. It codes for CASSFTYNEQFF.

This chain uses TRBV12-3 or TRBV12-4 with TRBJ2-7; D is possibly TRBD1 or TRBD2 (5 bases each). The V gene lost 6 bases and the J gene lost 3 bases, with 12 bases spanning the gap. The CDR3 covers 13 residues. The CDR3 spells CASSLGVSYEQYF. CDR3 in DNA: TGTGCCAGCAGCCTGGGGGTTAGCTACGAGCAGTACTTC.

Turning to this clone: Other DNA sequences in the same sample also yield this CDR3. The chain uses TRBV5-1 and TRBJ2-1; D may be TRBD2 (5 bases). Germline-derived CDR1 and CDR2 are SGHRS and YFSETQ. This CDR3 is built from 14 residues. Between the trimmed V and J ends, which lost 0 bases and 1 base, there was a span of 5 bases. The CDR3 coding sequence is TGCGCCAGCAGCTTGGCGGGGTCCTACAATGAGCAGTTCTTC. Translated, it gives CASSLAGSYNEQFF.

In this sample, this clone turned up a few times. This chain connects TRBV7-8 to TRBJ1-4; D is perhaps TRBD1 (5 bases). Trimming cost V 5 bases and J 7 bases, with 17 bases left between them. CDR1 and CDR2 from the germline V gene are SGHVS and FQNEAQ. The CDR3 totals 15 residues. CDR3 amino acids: CASSRPGGTGEKLFF. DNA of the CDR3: TGTGCCAGCAGCCGCCCCGGGGGGACGGGTGAAAAACTGTTTTTT. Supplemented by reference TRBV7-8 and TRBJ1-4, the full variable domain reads GAGVSQSPRYKVAKRGQDVALRCDPISGHVSLFWYQQALGQGPEFLTYFQNEAQLDKSGLPSDRFFAERPEGSVSTLKIQRTQQEDSAVYLCASSRPGGTGEKLFFGSGTQLSVL.

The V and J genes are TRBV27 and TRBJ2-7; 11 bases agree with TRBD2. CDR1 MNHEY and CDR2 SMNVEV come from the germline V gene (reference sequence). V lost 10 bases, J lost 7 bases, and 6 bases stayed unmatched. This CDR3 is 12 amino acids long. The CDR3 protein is CATGTSGLEQYF. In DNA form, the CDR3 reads TGTGCCACCGGGACTAGCGGCCTGGAGCAGTACTTC.

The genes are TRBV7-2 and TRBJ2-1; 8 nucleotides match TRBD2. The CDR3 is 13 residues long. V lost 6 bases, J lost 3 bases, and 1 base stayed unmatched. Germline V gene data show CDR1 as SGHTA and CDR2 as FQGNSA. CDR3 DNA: TGTGCCAGCAGGACTAGCGTCTACAATGAGCAGTTCTTC. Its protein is CASRTSVYNEQFF.

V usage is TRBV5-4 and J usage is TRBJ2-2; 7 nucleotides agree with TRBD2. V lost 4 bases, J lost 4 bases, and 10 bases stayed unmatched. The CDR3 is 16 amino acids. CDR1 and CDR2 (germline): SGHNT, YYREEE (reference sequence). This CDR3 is CASSRGGPGGTGELFF. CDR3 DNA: TGTGCCAGCAGCCGGGGTGGGCCGGGAGGCACCGGGGAGCTGTTTTTT. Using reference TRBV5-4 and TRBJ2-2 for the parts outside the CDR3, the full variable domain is ETGVTQSPTHLIKTRGQQVTLRCSSQSGHNTVSWYQQALGQGPQFIFQYYREEENGRGNFPPRFSGLQFPNYSSELNVNALELDDSALYLCASSRGGPGGTGELFFGEGSRLTVL.

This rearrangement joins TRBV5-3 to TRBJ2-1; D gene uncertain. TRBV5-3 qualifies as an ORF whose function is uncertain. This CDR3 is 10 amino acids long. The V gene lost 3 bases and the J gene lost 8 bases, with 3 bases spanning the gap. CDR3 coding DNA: TGTGCCAGAAGCTCCTATGAGCAGTTCTTC. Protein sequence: CARSSYEQFF.

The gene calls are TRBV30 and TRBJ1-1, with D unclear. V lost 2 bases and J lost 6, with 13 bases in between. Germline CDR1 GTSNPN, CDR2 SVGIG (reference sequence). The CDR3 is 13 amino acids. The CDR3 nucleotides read TGTGCCTGGAGTACCCAACAGACCTCTGAAGCTTTCTTT. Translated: CAWSTQQTSEAFF.

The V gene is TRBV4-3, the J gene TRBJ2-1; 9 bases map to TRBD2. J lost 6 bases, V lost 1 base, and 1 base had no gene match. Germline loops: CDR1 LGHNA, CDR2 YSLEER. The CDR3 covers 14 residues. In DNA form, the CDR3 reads TGCGCCAGCAGCCAAGGGACTAGCGTCAATGAGCAGTTCTTC. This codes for CASSQGTSVNEQFF.

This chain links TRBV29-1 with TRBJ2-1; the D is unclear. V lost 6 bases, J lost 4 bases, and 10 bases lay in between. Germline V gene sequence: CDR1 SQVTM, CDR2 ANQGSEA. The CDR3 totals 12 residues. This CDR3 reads CSVPILYNEQFF. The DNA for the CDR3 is TGCAGCGTCCCTATATTGTACAATGAGCAGTTCTTC.

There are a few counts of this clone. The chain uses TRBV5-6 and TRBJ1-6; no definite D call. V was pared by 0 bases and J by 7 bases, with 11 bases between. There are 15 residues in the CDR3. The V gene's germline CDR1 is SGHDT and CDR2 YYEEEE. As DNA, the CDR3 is TGTGCCAGCAGCTTGGTGGGCAACCAGAATTCACCCCTCCACTTT. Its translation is CASSLVGNQNSPLHF.

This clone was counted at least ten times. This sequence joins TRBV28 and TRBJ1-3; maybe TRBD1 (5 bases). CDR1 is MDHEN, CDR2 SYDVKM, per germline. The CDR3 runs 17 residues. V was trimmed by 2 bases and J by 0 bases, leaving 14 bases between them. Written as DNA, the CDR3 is TGTGCCAGCAGTTTAATTAACGGGGCCACCTCTGGAAACACCATATATTTT. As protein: CASSLINGATSGNTIYF.

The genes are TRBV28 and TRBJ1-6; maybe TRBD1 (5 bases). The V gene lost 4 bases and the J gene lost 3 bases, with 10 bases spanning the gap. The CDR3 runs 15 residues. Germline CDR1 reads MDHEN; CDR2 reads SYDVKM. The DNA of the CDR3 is TGTGCCAGCAGTTCGACAGCGGGCTATAATTCACCCCTCCACTTT. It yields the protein CASSSTAGYNSPLHF. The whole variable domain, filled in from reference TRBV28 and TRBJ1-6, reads DVKVTQSSRYLVKRTGEKVFLECVQDMDHENMFWYRQDPGLGLRLIYFSYDVKMKEKGDIPEGYSVSREKKERFSLILESASTNQTSMYLCASSSTAGYNSPLHFGNGTRLTVT.

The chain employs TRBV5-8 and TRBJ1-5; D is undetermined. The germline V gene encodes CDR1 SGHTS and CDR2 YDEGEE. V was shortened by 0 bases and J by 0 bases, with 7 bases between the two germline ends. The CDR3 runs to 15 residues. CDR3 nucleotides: TGTGCCAGCAGCTTGGAGTTAGGTAGCAATCAGCCCCAGCATTTT. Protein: CASSLELGSNQPQHF.

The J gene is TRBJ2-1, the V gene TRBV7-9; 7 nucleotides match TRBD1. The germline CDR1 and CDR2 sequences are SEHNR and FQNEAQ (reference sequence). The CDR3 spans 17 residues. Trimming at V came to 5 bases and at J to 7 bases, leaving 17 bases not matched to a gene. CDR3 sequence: CASSAATGVTRQNEQFF. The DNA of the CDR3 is TGTGCCAGCAGCGCGGCAACAGGGGTAACTCGACAGAATGAGCAGTTCTTC.

This CDR3 is CASSHWVGGTQYF. For the CDR3, the DNA is TGTGCCAGCAGCCATTGGGTTGGGGGGACCCAGTACTTC. The chain recombines TRBV3-1 (or the pseudogene TRBV3-2) with TRBJ2-5; TRBD1 or TRBD2 may be the D gene (5 bases each). The length of the CDR3 is 13 residues. Germline V gene lookup returns CDR1 LGHDT and CDR2 YNNKEL (reference sequence). V dropped 3 bases and J dropped 7 bases, with 12 bases sitting between them.

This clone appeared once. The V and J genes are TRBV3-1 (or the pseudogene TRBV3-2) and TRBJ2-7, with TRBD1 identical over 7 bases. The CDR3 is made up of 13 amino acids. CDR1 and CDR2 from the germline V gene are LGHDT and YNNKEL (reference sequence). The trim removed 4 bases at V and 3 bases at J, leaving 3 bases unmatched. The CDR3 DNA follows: TGTGCCAGCAGCCTAGGGACAGTCTACGAGCAGTACTTC. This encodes CASSLGTVYEQYF.

The CDR3 DNA sequence: TGTGCCAGCAGCAAAGCGCTCGGGACAGGGGATTTCGAGCAGTACTTC. It specifies CASSKALGTGDFEQYF. The chain joins TRBV21-1 to TRBJ2-7; the DNA was not compared with TRBD1, the D call given in the table. TRBV21-1 is deemed a pseudogene. The CDR3 loop spans 16 amino acids.

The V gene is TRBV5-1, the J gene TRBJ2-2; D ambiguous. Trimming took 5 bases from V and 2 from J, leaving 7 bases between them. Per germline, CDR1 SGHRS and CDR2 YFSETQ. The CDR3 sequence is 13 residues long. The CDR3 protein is CASRSSNTGELFF. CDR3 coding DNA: TGCGCCAGCAGGTCCTCCAACACCGGGGAGCTGTTTTTT.

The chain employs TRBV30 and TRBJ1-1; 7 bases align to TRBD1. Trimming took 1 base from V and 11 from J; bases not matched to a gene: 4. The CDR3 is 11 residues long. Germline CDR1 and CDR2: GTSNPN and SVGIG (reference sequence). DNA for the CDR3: TGTGCCTGGAGTGCAGGGGGGTGGGCTTTCTTT. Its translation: CAWSAGGWAFF.

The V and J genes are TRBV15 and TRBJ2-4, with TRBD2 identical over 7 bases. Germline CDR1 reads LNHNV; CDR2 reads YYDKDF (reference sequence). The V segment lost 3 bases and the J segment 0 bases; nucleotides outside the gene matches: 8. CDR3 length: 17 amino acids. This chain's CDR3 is CATSSTWEGIAKNIQYF. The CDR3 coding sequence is TGTGCCACCAGCAGTACTTGGGAGGGGATAGCCAAAAACATTCAGTACTTC.

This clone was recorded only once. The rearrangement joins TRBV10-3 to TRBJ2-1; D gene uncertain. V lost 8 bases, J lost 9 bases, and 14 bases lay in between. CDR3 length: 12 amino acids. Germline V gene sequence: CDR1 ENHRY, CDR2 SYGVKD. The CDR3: CAIGPGSGEQFF. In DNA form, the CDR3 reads TGTGCCATCGGGCCAGGTTCGGGTGAGCAGTTCTTC.

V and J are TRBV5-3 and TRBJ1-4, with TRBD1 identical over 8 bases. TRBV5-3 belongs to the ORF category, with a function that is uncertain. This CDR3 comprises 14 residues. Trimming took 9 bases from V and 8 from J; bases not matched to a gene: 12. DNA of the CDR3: TGTGCCACCCCGGCCGGGACAGGTGAAGAAAAACTGTTTTTT. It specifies CATPAGTGEEKLFF.

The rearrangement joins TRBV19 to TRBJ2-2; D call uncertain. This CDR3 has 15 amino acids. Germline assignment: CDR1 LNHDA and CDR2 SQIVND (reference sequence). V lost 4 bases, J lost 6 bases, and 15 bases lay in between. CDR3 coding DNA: TGTGCCAGTAGTAAGGCCCAGTCCCATGCCGGGGAGCTGTTTTTT. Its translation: CASSKAQSHAGELFF.

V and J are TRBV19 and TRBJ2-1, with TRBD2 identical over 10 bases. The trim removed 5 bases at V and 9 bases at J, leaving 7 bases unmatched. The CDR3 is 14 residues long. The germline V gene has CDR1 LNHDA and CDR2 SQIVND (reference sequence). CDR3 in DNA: TGTGCCAGTAGTGGCCTAGCGGGAGCGGGTGAGCAGTTCTTC. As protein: CASSGLAGAGEQFF.

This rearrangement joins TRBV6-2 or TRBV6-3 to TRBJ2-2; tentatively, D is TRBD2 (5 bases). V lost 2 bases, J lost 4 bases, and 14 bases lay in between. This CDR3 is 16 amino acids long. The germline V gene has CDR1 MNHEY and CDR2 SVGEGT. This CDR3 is CASSYETRVGTGELFF. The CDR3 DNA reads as TGTGCCAGCAGTTACGAAACTAGGGTGGGCACCGGGGAGCTGTTTTTT.

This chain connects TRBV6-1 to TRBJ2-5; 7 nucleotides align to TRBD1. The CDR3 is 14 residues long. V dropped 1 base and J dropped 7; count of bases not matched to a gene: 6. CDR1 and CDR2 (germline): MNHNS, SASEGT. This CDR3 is CASSEGQGLSTQYF. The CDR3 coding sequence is TGTGCCAGCAGTGAAGGACAGGGATTGTCGACCCAGTACTTC.

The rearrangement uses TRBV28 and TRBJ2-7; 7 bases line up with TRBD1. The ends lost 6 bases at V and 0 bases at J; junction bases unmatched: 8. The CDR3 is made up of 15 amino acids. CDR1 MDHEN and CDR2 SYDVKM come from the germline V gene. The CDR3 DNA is TGTGCCAGCAGCACACAGGGGTGGAGCTCCTACGAGCAGTACTTC. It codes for CASSTQGWSSYEQYF.

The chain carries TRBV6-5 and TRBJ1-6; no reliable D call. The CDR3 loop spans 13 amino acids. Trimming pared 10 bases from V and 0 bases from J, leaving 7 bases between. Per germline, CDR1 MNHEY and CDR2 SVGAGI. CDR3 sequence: CATGSSYNSPLHF. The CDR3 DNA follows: TGTGCCACCGGGAGCTCCTATAATTCACCCCTCCACTTT.

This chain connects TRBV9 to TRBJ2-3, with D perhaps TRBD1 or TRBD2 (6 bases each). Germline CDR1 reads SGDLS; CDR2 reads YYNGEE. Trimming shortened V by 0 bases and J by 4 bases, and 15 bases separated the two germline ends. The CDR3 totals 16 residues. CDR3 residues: CASSVATGAGPDTQYF. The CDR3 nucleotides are TGTGCCAGCAGCGTAGCTACGGGGGCAGGGCCAGATACGCAGTATTTT.

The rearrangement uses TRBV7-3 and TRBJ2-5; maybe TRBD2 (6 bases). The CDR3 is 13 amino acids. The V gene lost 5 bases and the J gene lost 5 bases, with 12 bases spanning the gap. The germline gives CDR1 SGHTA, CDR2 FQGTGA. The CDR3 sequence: CASSKGTRETQYF. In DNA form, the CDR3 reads TGTGCCAGCAGCAAAGGGACTCGGGAGACCCAGTACTTC.